This TCR beta chain was recovered during a study of blood T cell repertoires in COVID-19. Germline CDR1 and CDR2: SGDLS and YYNGEE. This CDR3 region has 15 residues. With V trimmed by 3 bases and J by 7 bases, 7 bases remained unmatched. Per the original data handling: Researchers report that nucleated cell counts were estimated from reference gene primer amplification. The table came from immunoSEQ multiplex PCR; TCRdb's copy has only in-frame clones and leaves some out. The V and J calls and clone size come from that table; D and trimming were worked out from the DNA. The sample carries 100,000 to 150,000 clones, approximately 85% recorded once.

The V and J genes are TRBV9 and TRBJ1-4, with TRBD1 matching 9 bases. This clonotype was sampled from a woman of 80 years or more with acute or convalescent COVID-19. The sample taken for sequencing was peripheral blood. CDR3: CASSARQGEVEKLFF. CDR3 nucleotide sequence: TGTGCCAGCAGCGCCAGACAGGGGGAAGTTGAAAAACTGTTTTTT. The full variable domain, rest sourced from reference TRBV9 and TRBJ1-4, is DSGVTQTPKHLITATGQRVTLRCSPRSGDLSVYWYQQSLDQGLQFLIQYYNGEERAKGNILERFSAQQFPDLHSELNLSSLELGDSALYFCASSARQGEVEKLFFGSGTQLSVL.